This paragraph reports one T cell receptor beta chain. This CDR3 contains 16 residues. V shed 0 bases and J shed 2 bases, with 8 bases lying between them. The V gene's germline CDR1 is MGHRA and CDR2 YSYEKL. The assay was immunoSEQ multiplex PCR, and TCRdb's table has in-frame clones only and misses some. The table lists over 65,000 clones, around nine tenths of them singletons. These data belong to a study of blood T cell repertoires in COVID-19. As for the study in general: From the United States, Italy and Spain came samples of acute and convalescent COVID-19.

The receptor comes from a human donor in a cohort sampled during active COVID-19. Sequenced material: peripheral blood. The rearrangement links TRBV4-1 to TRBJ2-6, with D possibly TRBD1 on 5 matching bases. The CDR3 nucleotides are TGCGCCAGCAGCCAAGACACCAGGGCTGGGGCCAACGTCCTGACTTTC. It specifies CASSQDTRAGANVLTF.